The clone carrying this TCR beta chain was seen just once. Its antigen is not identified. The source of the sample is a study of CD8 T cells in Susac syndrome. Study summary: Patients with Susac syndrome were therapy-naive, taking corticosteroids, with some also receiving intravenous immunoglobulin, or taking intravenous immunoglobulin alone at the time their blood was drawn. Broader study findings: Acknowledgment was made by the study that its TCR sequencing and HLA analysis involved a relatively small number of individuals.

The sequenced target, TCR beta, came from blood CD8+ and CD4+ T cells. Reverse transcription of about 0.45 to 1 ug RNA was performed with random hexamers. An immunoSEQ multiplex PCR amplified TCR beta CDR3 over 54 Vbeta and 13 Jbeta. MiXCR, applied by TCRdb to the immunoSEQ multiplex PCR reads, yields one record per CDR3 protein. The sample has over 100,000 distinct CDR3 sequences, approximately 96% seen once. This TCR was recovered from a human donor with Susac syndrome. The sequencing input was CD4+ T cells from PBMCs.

CDR3: CASGPAGRAALNEQFF. The CDR3 bases are TGTGCCAGCGGACCCGCGGGGAGGGCCGCCCTCAATGAGCAGTTCTTC. The chain combines TRBV27 with TRBJ2-1; 7 bases map to TRBD2. In germline, CDR1 is MNHEY, CDR2 SMNVEV (reference sequence). The length of the CDR3 is 16 residues. V lost 8 bases, J lost 6 bases, and 16 bases stayed unmatched.